What follows are 5 T cell receptor beta chains derived from one specimen sequenced in a study of T cells of healthy individuals. TCRdb recomputed calls from the 5' RACE reads with MiXCR, one row per CDR3 protein. The sample yields 53,000 or so distinct CDR3 sequences, 14% to 15% seen once. All receptors come from a human donor in good health.

This clonotype came up many times. The chain carries TRBV7-9 and TRBJ1-2; D is uncertain. V shed 5 bases and J shed 4 bases, with 11 bases lying between them. The CDR3 loop spans 13 amino acids. Germline V gene data show CDR1 as SEHNR and CDR2 as FQNEAQ (reference sequence). CDR3: CASSADAAYGYTF. Written as DNA, the CDR3 is TGTGCCAGCAGCGCCGACGCCGCCTATGGCTACACCTTC. The variable domain in full, with the rest retrieved from reference TRBV7-9 and TRBJ1-2, is DTGVSQNPRHKITKRGQNVTFRCDPISEHNRLYWYRQTLGQGPEFLTYFQNEAQLEKSRLLSDRFSAERPKGSFSTLEIQRTEQGDSAMYLCASSADAAYGYTFGSGTRLTVV.

Many counts were recorded for this clonotype. The chain carries TRBV20-1 and TRBJ2-2, with 7 positions matching TRBD2. Germline trimming cut 3 bases from V and 3 bases from J; bases unmatched to any gene: 7. The CDR3 contains 15 residues. The germline V gene encodes CDR1 DFQATT and CDR2 SNEGSKA (reference sequence). DNA for the CDR3: TGCAGTGCTAGGAAGGGCGGGAGAGACACCGGGGAGCTGTTTTTT. Residues: CSARKGGRDTGELFF.

This clonotype has a count of ten or more. The chain joins TRBV7-6 to TRBJ2-7, with TRBD1 matching over 7 bases. The CDR3 consists of 14 residues. Germline V gene lookup returns CDR1 SGHVS and CDR2 FNYEAQ. J lost 2 bases, V lost 3 bases, and 4 bases had no gene match. CDR3 nucleotide sequence: TGTGCCAGCAGCTTGGCGACAGGGACCTACGAGCAGTACTTC. Protein: CASSLATGTYEQYF.

This clonotype was counted many times. The chain joins TRBV20-1 to TRBJ2-7; D remains unclear. The CDR3 sequence is 11 residues long. Trimming took off 5 bases at V and 0 bases at J, with 5 bases between the two ends. The V gene's germline CDR1 is DFQATT and CDR2 SNEGSKA (reference sequence). CDR3 DNA sequence: TGCAGTGCTCCGGACTCCTACGAGCAGTACTTC. Translation: CSAPDSYEQYF.

This clonotype was observed a few times. At one end, the junction sequence differs from germline, possibly due to a read error. The DNA of the CDR3 is TGTGCCTCCGCCCCTAGCGGGGGCGCAGATATGCAGTATTTT. The encoded protein is CASAPSGGADMQYF. The chain has TRBV25-1 and TRBJ2-3, with 10 bases fitting TRBD2. The CDR3 is 14 residues long. Germline assignment: CDR1 MGHDK and CDR2 SYGVNS.